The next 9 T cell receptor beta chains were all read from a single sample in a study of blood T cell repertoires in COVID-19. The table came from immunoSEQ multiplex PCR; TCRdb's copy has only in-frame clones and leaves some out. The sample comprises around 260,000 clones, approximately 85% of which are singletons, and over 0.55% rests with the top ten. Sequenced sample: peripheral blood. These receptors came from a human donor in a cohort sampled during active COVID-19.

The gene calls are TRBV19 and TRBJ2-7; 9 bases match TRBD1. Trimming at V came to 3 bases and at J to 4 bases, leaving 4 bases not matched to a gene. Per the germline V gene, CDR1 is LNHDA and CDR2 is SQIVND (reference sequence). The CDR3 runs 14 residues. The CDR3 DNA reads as TGTGCCAGTAGTATGGGGACAGGGATTTACGAGCAGTACTTC. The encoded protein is CASSMGTGIYEQYF.

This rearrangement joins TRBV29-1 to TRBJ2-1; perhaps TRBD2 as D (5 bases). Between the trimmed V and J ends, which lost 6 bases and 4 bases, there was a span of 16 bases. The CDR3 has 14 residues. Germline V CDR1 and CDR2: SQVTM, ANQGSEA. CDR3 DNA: TGCAGCGTACCCCCCCCGGGGTTGTACAATGAGCAGTTCTTC. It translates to CSVPPPGLYNEQFF.

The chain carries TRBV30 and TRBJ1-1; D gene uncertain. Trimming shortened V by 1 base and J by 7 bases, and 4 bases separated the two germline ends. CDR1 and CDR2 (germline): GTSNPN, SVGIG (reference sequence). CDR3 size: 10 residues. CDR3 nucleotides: TGTGCCTGGAGTGGTAATGAAGCTTTCTTT. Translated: CAWSGNEAFF.

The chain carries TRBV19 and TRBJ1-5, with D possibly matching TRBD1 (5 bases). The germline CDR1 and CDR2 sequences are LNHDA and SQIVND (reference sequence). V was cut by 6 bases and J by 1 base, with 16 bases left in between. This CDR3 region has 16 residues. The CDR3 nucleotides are TGTGCCAGTAGAGCTCGGGGGTCGGGAAGCAATCAGCCCCAGCATTTT. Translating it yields CASRARGSGSNQPQHF.

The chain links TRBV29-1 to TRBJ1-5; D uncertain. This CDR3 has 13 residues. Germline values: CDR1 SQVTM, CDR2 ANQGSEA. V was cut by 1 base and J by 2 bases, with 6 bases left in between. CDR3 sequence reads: CSVEVVGNQPQHF. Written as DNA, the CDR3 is TGCAGCGTTGAAGTAGTGGGCAATCAGCCCCAGCATTTT. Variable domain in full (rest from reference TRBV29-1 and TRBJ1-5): SAVISQKPSRDICQRGTSLTIQCQVDSQVTMMFWYRQQPGQSLTLIATANQGSEATYESGFVIDKFPISRPNLTFSTLTVSNMSPEDSSIYLCSVEVVGNQPQHFGDGTRLSIL.

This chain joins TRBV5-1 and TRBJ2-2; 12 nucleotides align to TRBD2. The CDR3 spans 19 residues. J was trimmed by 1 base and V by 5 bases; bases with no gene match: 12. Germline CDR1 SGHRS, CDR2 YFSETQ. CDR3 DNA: TGCGCCAGCAGGCCTAGACTAGCGGGGGCCGAAAGGAACACCGGGGAGCTGTTTTTT. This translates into CASRPRLAGAERNTGELFF. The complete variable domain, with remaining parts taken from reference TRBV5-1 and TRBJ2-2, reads KAGVTQTPRYLIKTRGQQVTLSCSPISGHRSVSWYQQTPGQGLQFLFEYFSETQRNKGNFPGRFSGRQFSNSRSEMNVSTLELGDSALYLCASRPRLAGAERNTGELFFGEGSRLTVL.

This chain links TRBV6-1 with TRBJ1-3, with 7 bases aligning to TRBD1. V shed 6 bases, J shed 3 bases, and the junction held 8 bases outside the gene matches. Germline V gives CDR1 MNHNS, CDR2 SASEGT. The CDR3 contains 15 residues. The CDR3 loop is CASRSPGGYGNTIYF. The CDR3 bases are TGTGCCAGCAGGAGCCCAGGGGGTTATGGAAACACCATATATTTT.

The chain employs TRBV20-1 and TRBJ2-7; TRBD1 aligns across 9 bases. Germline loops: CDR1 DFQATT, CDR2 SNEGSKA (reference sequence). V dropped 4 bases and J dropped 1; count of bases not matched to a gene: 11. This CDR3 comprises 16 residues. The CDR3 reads CSATDSGTGLSYEQYF. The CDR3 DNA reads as TGCAGTGCTACTGATTCCGGGACAGGGTTGTCCTACGAGCAGTACTTC.

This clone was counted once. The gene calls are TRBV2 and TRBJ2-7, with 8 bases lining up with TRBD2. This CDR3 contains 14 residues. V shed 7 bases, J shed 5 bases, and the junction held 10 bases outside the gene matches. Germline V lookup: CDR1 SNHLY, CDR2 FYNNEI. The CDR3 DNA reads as TGTGCCAGCAATATCCAGCGGGGGTCCCACGAGCAGTACTTC. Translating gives CASNIQRGSHEQYF.